This T cell receptor (beta chain) was sequenced for a study of blood T cell repertoires in COVID-19. Study-wide context: Spain, Italy and the United States supplied samples that represented acute and convalescent COVID-19. In each case, the material was cDNA or gDNA derived from T cells, B-cell-depleted T cells, or PBMCs.

The CDR3 extends over 15 amino acids. Trimming at V came to 6 bases and at J to 1 base, leaving 7 bases not matched to a gene. The germline CDR1 and CDR2 sequences are MNHEY and SVGEGT. This clone was picked up a small number of times. The data were produced by immunoSEQ multiplex PCR, yet TCRdb's version contains in-frame clones alone and is incomplete. The sample lists fewer than 250,000 clones; 70% to 90% were seen once. Source material: peripheral blood. The J gene is TRBJ2-7, the V gene TRBV6-2 or TRBV6-3, with 9 nucleotides matching TRBD2. The receptor's source is a woman between 35 and 50 years old who had recovered from COVID-19. The CDR3 loop is CASSHGLALSYEQYF. The CDR3 bases are TGTGCCAGCAGCCACGGACTAGCGCTTTCCTACGAGCAGTACTTC.